This passage covers 20 T cell receptor beta chains from one sample sequenced in a study of shared clonotypes between healthy human individuals. Clones were read by immunoSEQ multiplex PCR, and TCRdb kept only the in-frame ones, dropping some. This table holds about 1.5 million clones, nearly 99% found once. The material sequenced was naive CD4+ T cells sorted from blood. The subset: CD45RA+ positively selected. These receptor sequences come from a man aged 30 to 45 in good health.

For the CDR3, the DNA is TGCGCCAGCAGCTTGGAGGCCCCTGAAAAACTGTTTTTT. This encodes CASSLEAPEKLFF. The V call is TRBV5-1, the J call TRBJ1-4, with D hard to call. V was cut by 0 bases and J by 7 bases, with 7 bases left in between. Germline CDR1 is SGHRS and CDR2 is YFSETQ. The CDR3 is made up of 13 amino acids.

This sequence joins TRBV7-6 and TRBJ2-1, with 7 bases identical to TRBD2. The germline CDR1 and CDR2 sequences are SGHVS and FNYEAQ. This CDR3 has 18 residues. V trimming: 0 bases; J trimming: 2 bases; junction bases outside the gene matches: 10. In DNA form, the CDR3 reads TGTGCCAGCAGCTTAGCCGGGGCTAGGCTAGCGGCCTACAATGAGCAGTTCTTC. It encodes CASSLAGARLAAYNEQFF.

The rearrangement uses TRBV2 and TRBJ2-3; perhaps D is TRBD1 or TRBD2 (5 bases each). Per the germline V gene, CDR1 is SNHLY and CDR2 is FYNNEI. This CDR3 region has 12 residues. V lost 5 bases to trimming and J lost 9 bases, with 12 bases between them. CDR3 in amino acids: CASSRDVGTQYF. CDR3 coding DNA: TGTGCCAGCAGTCGGGACGTAGGAACGCAGTATTTT.

This clone was observed once. J is TRBJ2-7 and V is TRBV11-2, with TRBD1 matching over 8 bases. The CDR3 length is 14 residues. With V trimmed by 5 bases and J by 5 bases, 8 bases remained unmatched. CDR1 SGHAT and CDR2 FQNNGV come from the germline V gene. CDR3 sequence (DNA): TGTGCCAGCAGCGGCAGGGGGCGTCGGGACGAGCAGTACTTC. Translated, it gives CASSGRGRRDEQYF.

The chain joins TRBV11-3 to TRBJ2-2, with no clear D. Germline assignment: CDR1 SGHNT and CDR2 YENEEA. The CDR3 consists of 17 residues. Between the trimmed V and J ends, which lost 0 bases and 1 base, there was a span of 12 bases. The CDR3 DNA reads as TGTGCCAGCAGCTTAGAGATTGCGTCCCAGAACACCGGGGAGCTGTTTTTT. This sequence encodes CASSLEIASQNTGELFF.

This clone was detected once. The chain carries TRBV6-1 and TRBJ2-1; either TRBD1 or TRBD2 may fit D (5 bases each). V was trimmed by 5 bases and J by 7 bases, leaving 15 bases between them. The CDR3 runs to 14 residues. CDR1 and CDR2 (germline): MNHNS, SASEGT. CDR3 region: CASSPGPGRNEQFF. The CDR3 DNA reads TGTGCCAGCAGTCCGGGACCGGGGCGTAATGAGCAGTTCTTC.

The rearrangement links TRBV2 to TRBJ1-2; 12 positions match TRBD1. J lost 4 bases, V lost 6 bases, and 3 bases had no gene match. Looked up from germline, CDR1 is SNHLY and CDR2 is FYNNEI. The length of the CDR3 is 14 residues. The CDR3, as DNA: TGTGCCAGCAGAGGGACAGGGGGCTCCTATGGCTACACCTTC. Protein product: CASRGTGGSYGYTF.

The genes are TRBV28 and TRBJ2-1; no reliable D call. CDR1 and CDR2 (germline): MDHEN, SYDVKM. This CDR3 is built from 14 residues. V lost 7 bases and J lost 5, with 15 bases in between. The CDR3 DNA sequence: TGTGCCAGCAATATATGGGCCCACAACAATGAGCAGTTCTTC. Its protein is CASNIWAHNNEQFF.

This chain joins TRBV15 and TRBJ2-7; D could derive from TRBD1 or TRBD2 (5 bases each). The germline V gene encodes CDR1 LNHNV and CDR2 YYDKDF (reference sequence). This CDR3 comprises 17 residues. Trimming took off 2 bases at V and 3 bases at J, with 20 bases between the two ends. CDR3 loop: CATSRQYGALTNYEQYF. The CDR3 DNA sequence: TGTGCCACCAGCAGACAGTACGGGGCACTGACCAACTACGAGCAGTACTTC.

V is TRBV5-5 and J is TRBJ2-1, with 10 nucleotides matching TRBD2. V lost 1 base to trimming and J lost 8 bases; unmatched junction nucleotides: 9. The CDR3 spans 16 residues. The germline V gene has CDR1 SGHKS and CDR2 YYEKEE (reference sequence). Here the CDR3 reads CASSLWRVAGGDEQFF. In nucleotides, the CDR3 is TGTGCCAGCAGCTTGTGGCGGGTAGCGGGAGGAGATGAGCAGTTCTTC.

V is TRBV25-1 and J is TRBJ1-1, with TRBD1 matching over 7 bases. V lost 6 bases, J lost 4 bases, and 5 bases stayed unmatched. CDR1 and CDR2 (germline): MGHDK, SYGVNS. The CDR3 loop spans 13 amino acids. Written as DNA, the CDR3 is TGTGCCAGCAGCCGGCAGGGGGGCACTGAAGCTTTCTTT. Amino acid sequence: CASSRQGGTEAFF. The full variable domain, in which reference TRBV25-1 and TRBJ1-1 provide the parts outside the CDR3, is EADIYQTPRYLVIGTGKKITLECSQTMGHDKMYWYQQDPGMELHLIHYSYGVNSTEKGDLSSESTVSRIRTEHFPLTLESARPSHTSQYLCASSRQGGTEAFFGQGTRLTVV.

The rearrangement links TRBV15 to TRBJ1-2; 8 bases map to TRBD1. From germline, CDR1 is LNHNV and CDR2 YYDKDF (reference sequence). After removal of 4 bases from V and 5 bases from J, the junction contained 6 bases not matched to a gene. The length of the CDR3 is 14 residues. The CDR3 nucleotides are TGTGCCACCAGCACCACAGGGGGGATTTATGGCTACACCTTC. Translated: CATSTTGGIYGYTF.

The V and J genes are TRBV7-2 and TRBJ2-7; the D call may be TRBD1 or TRBD2 (5 bases each). Germline-derived CDR1 and CDR2 are SGHTA and FQGNSA. The CDR3 is 14 residues long. Deletions cut 7 bases from V and 7 bases from J, with 20 bases between. The CDR3: CASTPGPASREQYF. CDR3 bases: TGTGCCAGCACGCCGGGACCAGCTAGTAGGGAGCAGTACTTC.

V usage is TRBV4-1 and J usage is TRBJ2-2; unclear D gene. CDR3 length: 16 residues. Germline CDR1 is MGHRA and CDR2 is YSYEKL. V was clipped by 0 bases and J by 4 bases, with 12 bases between them. The CDR3 sequence: CASSQDGPGGTGELFF. For the CDR3, the DNA is TGCGCCAGCAGCCAAGATGGCCCGGGTGGCACCGGGGAGCTGTTTTTT.

The V gene is TRBV28, the J gene TRBJ2-7; D gene uncertain. The CDR3 runs 14 residues. Trimming left V 5 bases short and J 3 bases short, with 14 bases between. Germline assignment: CDR1 MDHEN and CDR2 SYDVKM. The DNA of the CDR3 is TGTGCCAGCAGTCCACGCTCCCCGTTCTACGAGCAGTACTTC. It specifies CASSPRSPFYEQYF.

The chain combines TRBV14 with TRBJ2-1; D tentatively reads TRBD1 or TRBD2 (6 bases each). V was shortened by 3 bases and J by 0 bases, with 18 bases between the two germline ends. Germline V gene data show CDR1 as SGHDN and CDR2 as FVKESK. CDR3 size: 18 residues. CDR3 region: CASSQAGVAESSYNEQFF. The CDR3 DNA sequence: TGTGCCAGCAGCCAGGCAGGGGTAGCGGAGAGCTCCTACAATGAGCAGTTCTTC.

This chain links TRBV5-1 with TRBJ2-1; possible D gene TRBD1, 6 bases. V was trimmed by 5 bases and J by 10 bases, leaving 22 bases between them. Germline assignment: CDR1 SGHRS and CDR2 YFSETQ. CDR3 length equals 15 residues. The CDR3 DNA sequence: TGCGCCAGCAGGTCCTCAGGGGTGCCCCTCGAGGAGCAGTTCTTC. This encodes CASRSSGVPLEEQFF. The complete variable domain, with remaining parts taken from reference TRBV5-1 and TRBJ2-1, reads KAGVTQTPRYLIKTRGQQVTLSCSPISGHRSVSWYQQTPGQGLQFLFEYFSETQRNKGNFPGRFSGRQFSNSRSEMNVSTLELGDSALYLCASRSSGVPLEEQFFGPGTRLTVL.

This rearrangement joins TRBV15 to TRBJ1-1; D possibly corresponds to TRBD1 (5 bases). The CDR3 spans 13 residues. The V and J ends lost 4 bases and 14 bases respectively, with 20 bases between them. CDR1 and CDR2 from the germline V gene are LNHNV and YYDKDF (reference sequence). This CDR3 is CATSKAVTGGEFF. CDR3 nucleotides: TGTGCCACCAGCAAAGCAGTTACTGGGGGGGAGTTCTTT. The variable domain in full, with the rest retrieved from reference TRBV15 and TRBJ1-1, is DAMVIQNPRYQVTQFGKPVTLSCSQTLNHNVMYWYQQKSSQAPKLLFHYYDKDFNNEADTPDNFQSRRPNTSFCFLDIRSPGLGDTAMYLCATSKAVTGGEFFGQGTRLTVV.

The gene calls are TRBV18 and TRBJ2-1; the D is unclear. There are 16 residues in the CDR3. Trimming stripped 3 bases from V and 0 bases from J, with 12 bases between. Germline CDR1 reads KGHSH; CDR2 reads LQKENI. CDR3 DNA: TGTGCCAGCTCACCTGTACAACCGCCCTCCTACAATGAGCAGTTCTTC. Encoded protein: CASSPVQPPSYNEQFF.

The V call is TRBV9, the J call TRBJ2-1, with D possibly being TRBD1 (6 bases). The length of the CDR3 is 15 residues. Trimming cost V 3 bases and J 3 bases, with 13 bases left between them. Per germline, CDR1 SGDLS and CDR2 YYNGEE. The CDR3 DNA reads TGTGCCAGCAGCGGAGTACAGGGTTTCTACAATGAGCAGTTCTTC. It yields the protein CASSGVQGFYNEQFF.